This record looks at one T cell receptor beta chain sequence and its context. Its target antigen remains unknown. The input lacks base qualities; no much larger clone sits a single base away. The cohort was made up of 500 to 850 healthy bone marrow donors. All cohort members were sampled while nominally healthy, although unrecorded immune exposures were likely present. The donor was CMV seropositive and was included in the group of approximately 310 seropositive cohort members. Every donor gave a peripheral blood sample, and the peripheral blood mononuclear cells from that sample were used for TCR beta sequencing. Genomic DNA extraction from the blood cell samples was performed with the Qiagen DNeasy Blood Extraction Kit. This entry belongs to a study of cytomegalovirus exposure and HLA in healthy donors (dated by TCRdb to the late 2010s). General notes on the study: According to an earlier analysis of several hundred of the donors, 150 million to 200 million T cells yielded some 110 million unique TCR beta sequences and approximately 280 Gb of sequence data. An early release covering about 600 HLA-typed donors comprised about 300 gigabases of sequencing data and tens of millions of unique TCR sequences. The genetic ancestry cluster associated with self-reported Caucasian donors included about four fifths of the approximately 430 genotyped donors. The study aimed to test whether cataloging public T cell receptors could reveal signatures of past pathogen exposure. The T cell repertoires of about 700 subjects were profiled by immunosequencing and related to cytomegalovirus serostatus. A separate validation cohort of over a hundred different subjects was used in addition to the approximately 700-subject first cohort. The study combined high-throughput TCR immunosequencing, statistical association of individual TCRs with disease status, and machine learning to predict cytomegalovirus infection status. In a later analysis, previously published TCR beta repertoires from 550 to 700 donors were re-analyzed and high-resolution HLA genotyping was added so that TCR occurrence patterns could be studied. Rather than using new phenotypic data, the later analysis identified candidate immune exposures from TCR beta sequences and from how often those sequences occurred across donors. An earlier analysis of several hundred of the donors applied high-throughput TCR beta sequencing to assess whether each TCR beta V gene segment acted as functional or pseudogenic. Alongside the repertoire data, information on donor age, sex, ethnicity and CMV serostatus was compiled. A later genetic analysis took genome-wide SNP genotypes for about 55% of the 666 donors and used that subset as a discovery cohort. All discovery cohort repertoires had been generated on a single sequencing platform. HLA typing covered class I and class II loci at four-digit resolution. The number of donors typed differed by locus, with roughly 629-640 for A, B, C, DRB1 and DQB1, approximately 500 for DQA1, nearly 610 for DPA1, and some 440 for DPB1. Four or five DR-DQ haplotypes were handled as single units for association and clustering because linkage in the cohort was strong. Across some 400 genotyped donors of the cohort, an average of approximately 200,000 unique TCR beta nucleotide sequences per donor were sequenced, and roughly 17% of those sequences were non-productive.

The receptor library was made with the immunoSEQ multiplex PCR assay. For the multiplex PCR, a mixture combining 60 forward primers for TCR Vbeta segments and 13 reverse primers for TCR Jbeta segments was used. Amplification of the CDR3 region of rearranged TCR beta genes was performed with a multiplex PCR assay on genomic DNA. The Illumina HiSeq System was used to sequence the amplified TCR beta libraries as 87-base-pair reads. Per the source publication's procedure: A later analysis counted tens of millions of unique TCR beta chains across the approximately 700 repertoires, and approximately 11 million of these chains were shared by at least two donors. To remove PCR and sequencing errors, raw reads were error-corrected and collapsed into unique sequences using a nearest-neighbor algorithm that merged closely related sequences. CDR3 sequences were aligned to IMGT reference sequences to assign V, D and J gene segments. Each retained sequence needed at least a six-nucleotide match to both a V gene segment and a J gene segment. A rearrangement was called productive if the CDR3 had no stop codons and remained in frame with V and J, and every other rearrangement was called non-productive. Following IMGT convention, CDR3 was defined as the stretch from the second conserved V-encoded cysteine to the conserved J-encoded phenylalanine. The earlier analysis of 550 to 650 of the donors excluded any sequence lacking an unambiguous match to a single V gene segment. An earlier analysis of several hundred of the donors classified V segments as functional when productive rearrangements were above 56.7% and as segregating when the standard deviation between donors was above 5%. To diagnose cytomegalovirus status from the catalog of TCR beta chain sequences, a statistical classification framework was built. V and J gene assignment, in a later analysis, came from comparing TCR nucleotide sequences with IMGT/GENE-DB human TR gene sequences. A later analysis assigned CDR3 sequences and most-parsimonious VDJ recombination scenarios with the TCRdist pipeline. In a later analysis, each TCR beta chain was defined by its CDR3 amino acid sequence together with its V-gene family, and reads without a unique V-gene family were excluded. To address suspected cross-contamination and a sequencing artifact, a later analysis removed roughly 640 highly shared, low-generation-probability nucleotide sequences. For each public chain, a later analysis derived a clonal expansion index from normalized ranks of inferred template counts within each repertoire. In a later analysis, generation probabilities were computed using a VDJ recombination model fitted to out-of-frame rearrangements, and the results were checked against IGoR. In a later analysis, TCR-TCR, TCR-HLA and TCR-CMV co-occurrence was scored with hypergeometric tests, and a repertoire-size bias correction was applied to TCR pairs. In a later analysis, false discovery rates were estimated by permuting HLA or CMV assignments 20 times. In a later analysis, co-occurring TCRs were grouped using DBSCAN, with TCRdist sequence similarity added in when clustering inside HLA-allele-positive subsets. Repertoires with fewer than 30,000 or more than 120,000 public chains were left out of co-occurrence clustering, as were five repertoires with anomalous nucleotide sharing. In TCRdb, the immuneACCESS table is reduced to in-frame sequences with V and J assigned. These tables do not hold every clone; where another copy was compared, an unresolved V gene accounts for under half, and the others remain unexplained. V and J calls and clone size are copied from that table; D and trimming were computed from the DNA. The sample table lists around 140,000 clones, approximately 82% of them with a count of one. Jointly, the top ten make up over 9.5% of the sample.

General study outcomes and caveats: Strong co-occurrence of HLA alleles, especially DR and DQ, made assigning TCR associations to individual alleles difficult. The classifier was reported to diagnose cytomegalovirus status with high specificity and sensitivity in both the original and validation cohorts. CMV serostatus was the only immune exposure information available for the cohort. The study gave a list of 150 to 200 TCR beta chains associated with cytomegalovirus. An earlier analysis of around 600 of the donors showed that most TCR beta V segments appeared in productive rearrangements either about 87% or about 30% of the time, which broadly matched IMGT annotations. A later genetic analysis associated a missense DCLRE1C variant with V-gene and J-gene trimming of TCR beta chains, and an independent cohort replicated the association. While some public TCRs were present in many individuals, most TCR sequences turned up only very rarely across donors. A later analysis found that HLA-associated TCR beta chains were more clonally expanded and had lower generation probabilities than equally common non-associated chains. Roughly uniform sequencing depth across donors was assumed in presence/absence analyses, although this assumption may not hold. The 87-base-pair reads could not distinguish some IMGT-functional V segments, including TRBV6-2 and TRBV6-3, so those segments were excluded. Because HLA typing was unavailable for some donors at each locus, only the typed subset was used in association tests. In a later analysis, TCR association rates were found to vary across HLA loci, with the most associated TCRs seen for DRB1 alleles and the fewest for HLA-C alleles. According to a later analysis, parvovirus B19, influenza, CMV and Epstein-Barr virus appeared linked to several top co-occurrence clusters. A further reported finding was that TCR beta sequences accurately predicted the HLA-A and HLA-B alleles for most subjects in the first cohort. In a later analysis, 15,000 to 20,000 TCR beta sequences were associated with specific HLA alleles at a false discovery rate of 0.05. According to a later analysis, most CMV-associated TCR beta chains appeared to be HLA-restricted, and the HLA associations seemed to be driven largely by CMV exposure. Three of the identified cytomegalovirus-associated TCR beta chains were confirmed in vitro to be specific for cytomegalovirus antigens. A group of highly shared sequence variants was considered likely to be a technical artifact of the sequencing pipeline. The authors suggested that the approach could potentially be extended to other disease states and immunological phenotypes. The cohort was sequenced for TCR beta chains only, and without alpha or paired-chain data the features that could be detected were limited. Fewer than 20 rarely observed V segments, including chromosome 9 orphons, were excluded from the earlier analysis of several hundred of the donors because counts were too low. Linkage disequilibrium might explain the correlated functional status among segregating V segments, but an unknown experimental factor could not be excluded. According to a later genetic analysis, donors in an Asian-associated ancestry cluster had fewer N-insertions in productive TCRs than the roughly 670-donor mean.

V lost 3 bases and J lost 1 base; the stretch between them is 3 bases long. According to the germline V gene, CDR1 reads MDHEN and CDR2 reads SYDVKM. The CDR3, from cysteine to phenylalanine, totals 12 residues. Just the 36-base CDR3 DNA is kept, in frame starting at base 1. Sequencing was done on a sample of PBMCs. The chain is assembled from TRBV28 and TRBJ1-1; no confident D gene assignment can be made. This TCR was sampled from a woman in her fifties or sixties in good health and CMV-seropositive. The DNA reads TGTGCCAGCAGTTTCGGGAACACTGAAGCTTTCTTT. Its translation reads: CASSFGNTEAFF.